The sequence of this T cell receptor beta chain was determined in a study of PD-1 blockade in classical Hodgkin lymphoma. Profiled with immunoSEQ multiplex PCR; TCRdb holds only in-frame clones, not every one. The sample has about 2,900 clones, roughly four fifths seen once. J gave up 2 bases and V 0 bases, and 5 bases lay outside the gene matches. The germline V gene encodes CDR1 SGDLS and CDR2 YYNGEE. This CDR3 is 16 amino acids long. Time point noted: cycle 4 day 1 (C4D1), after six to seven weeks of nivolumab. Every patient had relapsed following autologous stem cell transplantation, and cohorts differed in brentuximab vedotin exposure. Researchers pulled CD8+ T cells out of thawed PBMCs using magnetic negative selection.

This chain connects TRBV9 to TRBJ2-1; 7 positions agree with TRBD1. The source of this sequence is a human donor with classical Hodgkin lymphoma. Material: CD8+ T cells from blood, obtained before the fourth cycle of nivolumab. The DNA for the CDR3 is TGTGCCAGCAGCGTAGGAGGGGACAGAGCCTACAATGAGCAGTTCTTC. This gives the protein CASSVGGDRAYNEQFF.